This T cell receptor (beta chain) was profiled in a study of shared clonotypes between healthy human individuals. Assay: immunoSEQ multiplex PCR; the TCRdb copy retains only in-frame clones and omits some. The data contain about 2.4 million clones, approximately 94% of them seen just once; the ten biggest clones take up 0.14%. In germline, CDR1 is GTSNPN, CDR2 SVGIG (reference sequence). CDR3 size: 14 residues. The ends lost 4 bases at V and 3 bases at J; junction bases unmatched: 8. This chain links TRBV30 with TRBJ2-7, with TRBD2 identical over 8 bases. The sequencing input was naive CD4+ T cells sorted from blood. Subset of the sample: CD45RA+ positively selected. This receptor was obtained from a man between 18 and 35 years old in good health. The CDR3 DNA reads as TGTGCCTGGACTAGGACTAGCAGATACTACGAGCAGTACTTC. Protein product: CAWTRTSRYYEQYF.